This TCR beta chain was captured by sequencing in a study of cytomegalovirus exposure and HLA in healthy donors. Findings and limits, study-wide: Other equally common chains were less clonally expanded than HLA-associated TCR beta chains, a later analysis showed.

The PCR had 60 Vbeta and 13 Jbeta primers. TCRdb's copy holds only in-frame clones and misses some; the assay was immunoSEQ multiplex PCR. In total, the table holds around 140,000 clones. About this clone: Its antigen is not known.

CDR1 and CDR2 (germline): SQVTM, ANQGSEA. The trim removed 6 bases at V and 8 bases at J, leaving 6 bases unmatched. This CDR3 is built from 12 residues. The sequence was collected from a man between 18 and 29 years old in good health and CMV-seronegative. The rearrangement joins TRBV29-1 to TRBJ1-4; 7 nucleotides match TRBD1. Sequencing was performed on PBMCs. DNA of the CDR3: TGCAGCGTAGGTTACAGGGGCGAAAAACTGTTTTTT. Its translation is CSVGYRGEKLFF.